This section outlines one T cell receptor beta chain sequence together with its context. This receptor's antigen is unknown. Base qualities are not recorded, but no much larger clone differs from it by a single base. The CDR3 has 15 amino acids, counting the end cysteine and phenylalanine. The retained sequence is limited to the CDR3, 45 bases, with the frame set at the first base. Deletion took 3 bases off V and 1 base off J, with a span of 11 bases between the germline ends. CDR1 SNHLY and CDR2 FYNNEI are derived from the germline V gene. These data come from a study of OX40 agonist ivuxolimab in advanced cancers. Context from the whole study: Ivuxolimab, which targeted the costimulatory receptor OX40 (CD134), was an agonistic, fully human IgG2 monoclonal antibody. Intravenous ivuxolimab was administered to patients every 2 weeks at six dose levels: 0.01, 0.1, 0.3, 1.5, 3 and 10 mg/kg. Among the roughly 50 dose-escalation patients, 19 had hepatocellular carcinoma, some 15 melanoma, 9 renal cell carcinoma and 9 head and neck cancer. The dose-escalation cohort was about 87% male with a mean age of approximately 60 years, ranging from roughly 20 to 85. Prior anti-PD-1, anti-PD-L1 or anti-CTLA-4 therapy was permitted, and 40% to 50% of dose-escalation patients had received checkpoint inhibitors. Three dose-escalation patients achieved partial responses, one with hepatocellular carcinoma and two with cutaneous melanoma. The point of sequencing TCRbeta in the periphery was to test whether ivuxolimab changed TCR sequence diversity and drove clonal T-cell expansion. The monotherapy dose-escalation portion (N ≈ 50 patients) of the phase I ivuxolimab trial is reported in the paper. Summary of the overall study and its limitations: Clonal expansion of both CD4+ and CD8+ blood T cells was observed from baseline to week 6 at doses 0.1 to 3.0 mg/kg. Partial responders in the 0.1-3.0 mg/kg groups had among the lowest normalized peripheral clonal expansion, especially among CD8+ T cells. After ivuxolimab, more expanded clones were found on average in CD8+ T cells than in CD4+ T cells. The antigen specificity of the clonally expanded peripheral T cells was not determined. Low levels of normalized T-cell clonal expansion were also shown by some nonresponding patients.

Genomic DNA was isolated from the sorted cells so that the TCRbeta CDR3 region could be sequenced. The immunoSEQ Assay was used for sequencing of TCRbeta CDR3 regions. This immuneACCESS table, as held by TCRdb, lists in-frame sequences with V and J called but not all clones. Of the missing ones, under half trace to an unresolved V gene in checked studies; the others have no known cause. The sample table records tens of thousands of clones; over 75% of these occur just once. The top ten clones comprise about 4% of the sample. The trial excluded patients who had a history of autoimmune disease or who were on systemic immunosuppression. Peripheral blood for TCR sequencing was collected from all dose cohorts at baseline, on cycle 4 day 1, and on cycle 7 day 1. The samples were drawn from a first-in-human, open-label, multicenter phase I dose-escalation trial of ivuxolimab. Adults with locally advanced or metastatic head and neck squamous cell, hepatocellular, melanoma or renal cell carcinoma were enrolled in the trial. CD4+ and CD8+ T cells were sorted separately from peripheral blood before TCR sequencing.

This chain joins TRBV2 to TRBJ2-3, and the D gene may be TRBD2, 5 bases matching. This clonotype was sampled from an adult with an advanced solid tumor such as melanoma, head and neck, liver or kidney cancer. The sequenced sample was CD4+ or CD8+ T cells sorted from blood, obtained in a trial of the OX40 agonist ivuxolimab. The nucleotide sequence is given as TGTGCCAGCAGTGAGGCTCCCGGGGGCACAGATACGCAGTATTTT. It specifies CASSEAPGGTDTQYF.